This TCR beta chain comes out of a study of blood T cell repertoires in COVID-19. Study information: In each case, the material was cDNA or gDNA derived from T cells, B-cell-depleted T cells, or PBMCs.

The method was immunoSEQ multiplex PCR; TCRdb's version includes in-frame clones alone and lacks a portion of them. The sample has roughly 120,000 clones; around 88% are singletons. Germline V gene lookup returns CDR1 LNHDA and CDR2 SQIVND (reference sequence). The CDR3 totals 15 residues. J gave up 4 bases and V 1 base, and 4 bases lay outside the gene matches. J is TRBJ1-2 and V is TRBV19; 9 bases map to TRBD1. The source is a woman between 50 and 59 years old with active or convalescent COVID-19. Specimen: peripheral blood. CDR3 DNA: TGTGCCAGTAGTATAGGGGACAGGGAAATCTATGGCTACACCTTC. Translation: CASSIGDREIYGYTF. Based on the CDR3 plus reference TRBV19 and TRBJ1-2, the full variable domain is DGGITQSPKYLFRKEGQNVTLSCEQNLNHDAMYWYRQDPGQGLRLIYYSQIVNDFQKGDIAEGYSVSREKKESFPLTVTSAQKNPTAFYLCASSIGDREIYGYTFGSGTRLTVV.